This T cell receptor (beta chain) was sequenced during a study of sequential checkpoint blockade in melanoma. Whole-study context: Randomization was 1:1 between first-line nivolumab→ipilimumab and ipilimumab→nivolumab.

The CDR3 consists of 14 residues. The germline V gene encodes CDR1 SGHDN and CDR2 FVKESK. Trimming removed 1 base from V and 9 bases from J, with 13 bases in between. Only in-frame clones appear in the TCRdb table, and some are missing; sequencing was by immunoSEQ multiplex PCR. Of some 5,000 clones listed, about 70% are singletons. Treatment specified: randomized to nivolumab then ipilimumab (arm A) or the reverse (arm B). Sorted cells were live CD3+CD8+, lacking CD19 and CD56, from PBMCs. This chain uses TRBV14 with TRBJ2-1, with a weak D call TRBD2 (6 bases). The clonotype was recovered from a human donor with melanoma. The material sequenced was CD8+ T cells sorted from blood (inferred from file names), taken from a patient given nivolumab and ipilimumab in sequence. CDR3 amino acids: CASSQANVGGEQFF. The CDR3 nucleotides are TGTGCCAGCAGCCAAGCAAACGTCGGGGGTGAGCAGTTCTTC.